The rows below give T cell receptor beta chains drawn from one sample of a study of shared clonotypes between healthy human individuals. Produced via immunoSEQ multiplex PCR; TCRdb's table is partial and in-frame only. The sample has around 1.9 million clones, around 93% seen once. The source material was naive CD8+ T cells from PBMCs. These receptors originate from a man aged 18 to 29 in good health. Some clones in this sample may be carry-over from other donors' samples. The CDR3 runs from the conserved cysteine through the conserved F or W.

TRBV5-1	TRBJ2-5	CASSNHRAETQYF
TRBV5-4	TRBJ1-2	CASSLVGAGYTF
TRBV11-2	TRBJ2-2	CASSLGLFANTGELFF
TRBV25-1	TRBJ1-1	CASTLGASEAFF
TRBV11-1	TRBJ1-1	CASSLEGPNTEAFF
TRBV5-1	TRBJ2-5	CASSNSPTKAYQETQYF
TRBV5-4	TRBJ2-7	CASSLSGSSYEQYF
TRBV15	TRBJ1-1	CATYRIGDTEAFF
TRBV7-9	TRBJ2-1	CASSLEASGRRNEQFF
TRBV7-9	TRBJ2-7	CASSLGTAYEQYF
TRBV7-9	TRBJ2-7	CASTTYEQYF
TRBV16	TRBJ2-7	CASSPQGHYEQYF
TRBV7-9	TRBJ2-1	CASSLGVVRGGNEQFF
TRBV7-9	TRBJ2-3	CASSTFTGGWTDTQYF
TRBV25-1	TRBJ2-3	CASSEQGGPYGDTQYF
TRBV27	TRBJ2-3	CASSQNGPAGSTDTQYF
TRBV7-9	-	CASSKTRPGTDTYEQYF
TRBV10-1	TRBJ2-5	CASSESNSQETQYF
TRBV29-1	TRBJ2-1	CSCCDPGALNEQFF
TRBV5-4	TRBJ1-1	CAGTDRGERGTEAFF
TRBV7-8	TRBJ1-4	CASSARQGEEKLFF
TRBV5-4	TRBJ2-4	CASSSWTEEKNIQYF
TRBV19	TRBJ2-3	CASRTGGADTQYF
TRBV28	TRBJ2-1	CASSSLARSYNEQFF
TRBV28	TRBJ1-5	CASSARGLGNQPQHF
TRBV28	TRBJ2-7	CASSSRAGGPIGNEQYF
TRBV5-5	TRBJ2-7	CASSLVRGGHEQYF
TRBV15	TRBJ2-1	CATSVGRSSYNEQFF
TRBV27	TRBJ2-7	CASSIGRTYEQYF
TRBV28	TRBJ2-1	CASSLFRLAKEQFF
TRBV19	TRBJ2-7	CASSILLGLALYEQYF
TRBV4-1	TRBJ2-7	CASSHPGGTYEQYF
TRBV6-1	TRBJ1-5	CASSRLYNQPQHF
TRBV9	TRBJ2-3	CASSVALAGVRQYF
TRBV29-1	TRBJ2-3	CSVEEGSRLGTDTQYF
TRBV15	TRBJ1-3	CATSRRGTGNTIYF
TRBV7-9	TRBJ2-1	CASSPAAGVNEQFF
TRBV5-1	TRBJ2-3	CASSTAGLAGGGTDTQYF
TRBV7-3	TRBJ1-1	CASSLSGEDYTEAFF
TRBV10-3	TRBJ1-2	CAISESGGQGYTF
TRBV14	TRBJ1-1	CASSGRDRGLEYTEAFF
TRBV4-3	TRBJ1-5	CASSQDRTGHLGSNQPQHF
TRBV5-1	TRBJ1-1	CASSLGVVGGGRMNTEAFF
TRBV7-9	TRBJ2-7	CASSPRQSLPFYEQYF
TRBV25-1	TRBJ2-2	CASSEGDRGWSGELFF
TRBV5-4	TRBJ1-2	CASSLEGLQREGYTF
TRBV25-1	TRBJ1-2	CASMRSRVYTF
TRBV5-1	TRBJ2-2	CASSLEAGEPGELFF
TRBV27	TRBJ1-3	CASSLTGFGNTIYF
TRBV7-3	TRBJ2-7	CASSFGTSGGEQYF
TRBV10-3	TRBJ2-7	CAIMEGLAYPYEQYF
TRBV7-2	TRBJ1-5	CASSPRVNSNQPQHF
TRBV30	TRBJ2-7	CAWSRPGRGYEQYF